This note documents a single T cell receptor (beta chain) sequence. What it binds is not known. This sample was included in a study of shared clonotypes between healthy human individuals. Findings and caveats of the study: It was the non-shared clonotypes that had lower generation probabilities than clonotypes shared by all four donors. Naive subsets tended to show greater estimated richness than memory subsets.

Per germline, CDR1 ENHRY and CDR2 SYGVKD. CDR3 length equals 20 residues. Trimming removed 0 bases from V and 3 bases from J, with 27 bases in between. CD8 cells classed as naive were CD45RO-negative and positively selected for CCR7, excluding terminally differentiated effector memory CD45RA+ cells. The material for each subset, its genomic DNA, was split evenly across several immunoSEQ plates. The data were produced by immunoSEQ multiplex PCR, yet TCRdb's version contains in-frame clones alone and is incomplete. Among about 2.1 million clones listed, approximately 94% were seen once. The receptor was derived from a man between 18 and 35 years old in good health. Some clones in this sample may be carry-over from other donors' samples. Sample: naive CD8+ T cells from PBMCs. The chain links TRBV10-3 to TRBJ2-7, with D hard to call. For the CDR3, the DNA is TGTGCCATCAGTGAGTCGAGCACTCCGCCGCCCCCGTTTAAGGGCTACGAGCAGTACTTC. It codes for CAISESSTPPPPFKGYEQYF.